Below are 21 T cell receptor beta chains sequenced from a single sample in a study of chemoradiotherapy in HPV16-positive cancers. The table came from immunoSEQ multiplex PCR; TCRdb's copy has only in-frame clones and leaves some out. The sample records roughly 14,000 clones, roughly 74% being singletons. Sampling was performed from a patient who underwent chemoradiotherapy. These receptors were taken from a human donor with HPV-associated anogenital cancer.

Here the CDR3 reads CASSLKTGVNQPQHF. CDR3 bases: TGTGCCAGCAGTTTAAAGACAGGGGTCAATCAGCCCCAGCATTTT. The gene calls are TRBV27 and TRBJ1-5; 8 nucleotides match TRBD1. Germline values: CDR1 MNHEY, CDR2 SMNVEV (reference sequence). The CDR3 spans 15 residues. Unmatched junction bases numbered 3, after V lost 2 bases and J lost 3 bases.

The J gene is TRBJ2-7, the V gene TRBV10-2, with TRBD2 matching 7 bases. Trimming took 11 bases from V and 0 from J; bases not matched to a gene: 7. This CDR3 is built from 13 residues. Germline-derived CDR1 and CDR2 are WSHSY and SAAADI. CDR3 nucleotide sequence: TGCGCCGCGGGGCGGGGGAGCTCCTACGAGCAGTACTTC. Protein: CAAGRGSSYEQYF.

The chain carries TRBV7-8 and TRBJ1-2; no clear D gene. V was clipped by 4 bases and J by 0 bases, with 15 bases between them. This CDR3 spans 16 amino acids. Looked up from germline, CDR1 is SGHVS and CDR2 is FQNEAQ. Written as DNA, the CDR3 is TGTGCCAGCAGCTCCTACCAAAGAGGGACTAACTATGGCTACACCTTC. This encodes CASSSYQRGTNYGYTF.

The chain couples TRBV7-8 to TRBJ1-2, with 8 bases that match TRBD1. This CDR3 is built from 13 residues. Germline V lookup: CDR1 SGHVS, CDR2 FQNEAQ. Trimming cost V 6 bases and J 3 bases; bases outside gene matches: 3. The CDR3 loop reads CASRGQGDYGYTF. The CDR3 DNA reads as TGTGCCAGCAGAGGACAGGGAGACTATGGCTACACCTTC.

This clone is medium-sized (0.01 to 0.1%). J is TRBJ1-2 and V is TRBV5-6; perhaps TRBD1 as D (6 bases). This CDR3 comprises 15 residues. Trimming pared 0 bases from V and 2 bases from J, leaving 11 bases between. The germline V gene has CDR1 SGHDT and CDR2 YYEEEE. CDR3 sequence: CASSLGGTLNYGYTF. The CDR3 nucleotides read TGTGCCAGCAGCTTGGGCGGGACACTCAACTATGGCTACACCTTC.

The gene calls are TRBV5-1 and TRBJ1-1; 10 bases are shared with TRBD1. The V and J ends lost 0 bases and 4 bases, in that order; junction bases with no gene match: 6. The CDR3 contains 16 residues. Looked up from germline, CDR1 is SGHRS and CDR2 is YFSETQ. In nucleotides, the CDR3 is TGCGCCAGCAGCTTGGCCGGGACAGGGGCGGTCACTGAAGCTTTCTTT. Amino acid sequence: CASSLAGTGAVTEAFF.

The chain recombines TRBV13 with TRBJ2-3; D gene uncertain. The CDR3 loop spans 16 amino acids. Between the trimmed V and J ends, which lost 4 bases and 2 bases, there was a span of 16 bases. The germline V gene encodes CDR1 PRHDT and CDR2 FYEKMQ (reference sequence). The CDR3, as DNA: TGTGCCAGCAGCTCCAGTTGGGTTGATAACACAGATACGCAGTATTTT. Translation gives CASSSSWVDNTDTQYF.

This clone turned up a few times. This chain connects TRBV9 to TRBJ1-2, with D uncertain. V gave up 0 bases and J gave up 3 bases, with 3 bases separating them. The CDR3 has 12 amino acids. Germline V gene lookup returns CDR1 SGDLS and CDR2 YYNGEE. CDR3 sequence: CASSVGYYGYTF. DNA of the CDR3: TGTGCCAGCAGCGTAGGCTACTATGGCTACACCTTC.

This clone was seen a few times. The chain uses TRBV9 and TRBJ1-6, with 7 bases identical to TRBD1. The V and J ends lost 3 bases and 4 bases, in that order; junction bases with no gene match: 4. Per germline, CDR1 SGDLS and CDR2 YYNGEE. This CDR3 has 15 amino acids. CDR3 sequence: CASSEGAIYNSPLHF. As DNA, the CDR3 is TGTGCCAGCAGCGAGGGGGCGATATATAATTCACCCCTCCACTTT.

The chain combines TRBV12-5 with TRBJ2-1; D may be TRBD2 (6 bases). Trimming stripped 7 bases from V and 7 bases from J, with 20 bases between. This CDR3 has 15 residues. Germline-derived CDR1 and CDR2 are LGHNT and FRNRAP. The DNA for the CDR3 is TGTGCTAGTGACCTCTCCGGGGGACTGGGGAATGAGCAGTTCTTC. Translating gives CASDLSGGLGNEQFF.

This clone is medium-sized within its sample. The J gene is TRBJ1-1, the V gene TRBV28, with a tentative D call TRBD1 (5 bases). The V gene's germline CDR1 is MDHEN and CDR2 SYDVKM. Deletions cut 3 bases from V and 0 bases from J, with 8 bases between. The CDR3 extends over 14 amino acids. The DNA for the CDR3 is TGTGCCAGCAGTTTGGGGGGGTTGAACACTGAAGCTTTCTTT. Protein sequence: CASSLGGLNTEAFF.

The table lists this clone with a few counts. V gene TRBV5-4 combines with J gene TRBJ2-3, with D possibly being TRBD2 (6 bases). V was clipped by 0 bases and J by 4 bases, with 12 bases between them. Germline CDR1 reads SGHNT; CDR2 reads YYREEE (reference sequence). CDR3 size: 15 residues. The CDR3 loop reads CASSLGRDGADTQYF. The CDR3 DNA reads TGTGCCAGCAGCTTGGGGCGGGATGGCGCAGATACGCAGTATTTT.

The chain is built from TRBV7-8 and TRBJ2-5; the D is unclear. V gave up 1 base and J gave up 7 bases, with 7 bases separating them. The CDR3 length is 12 residues. From germline, CDR1 is SGHVS and CDR2 FQNEAQ. Here the CDR3 DNA reads TGTGCCAGCAGCTTAGAGTTCGGGACCCAGTACTTC. Its translation is CASSLEFGTQYF.

This sequence joins TRBV7-8 and TRBJ2-1; D perhaps matches TRBD1 (5 bases). Germline values: CDR1 SGHVS, CDR2 FQNEAQ. This CDR3 contains 11 residues. V was clipped by 3 bases and J by 11 bases, with 8 bases between them. CDR3 amino acids: CASSLGPKQFF. In DNA, the CDR3 is TGTGCCAGCAGCTTGGGGCCCAAGCAGTTCTTC.

The chain recombines TRBV27 with TRBJ1-5; D uncertain. CDR3 length: 13 residues. Trimming shortened V by 2 bases and J by 1 base, and 3 bases separated the two germline ends. The V gene's germline CDR1 is MNHEY and CDR2 SMNVEV (reference sequence). The DNA of the CDR3 is TGTGCCAGCAGTTTAGTGAGCAATCAGCCCCAGCATTTT. Its protein product is CASSLVSNQPQHF.

This clone has just a few counts. The CDR3 protein is CASSVTSGDYNEQFF. For the CDR3, the DNA is TGTGCCAGCAGTGTGACTAGCGGAGATTACAATGAGCAGTTCTTC. The chain carries TRBV6-5 and TRBJ2-1; the match to TRBD2 covers 9 bases. The trim removed 5 bases at V and 4 bases at J, leaving 6 bases unmatched. The CDR3 loop spans 15 amino acids. The germline V gene has CDR1 MNHEY and CDR2 SVGAGI.

The rearrangement uses TRBV2 and TRBJ2-2; D possibly uses TRBD1 or TRBD2 (6 bases each). This CDR3 is built from 15 residues. CDR1 and CDR2 from the germline V gene are SNHLY and FYNNEI. Trimming removed 7 bases from V and 8 bases from J, with 20 bases in between. The CDR3 is CASTLVGGSVGELFF. CDR3 nucleotides: TGTGCCAGCACCCTAGTCGGGGGCTCGGTTGGGGAGCTGTTTTTT.

V and J are TRBV7-9 and TRBJ1-1; no clear D gene. CDR1 and CDR2 from the germline V gene are SEHNR and FQNEAQ (reference sequence). This CDR3 has 12 residues. Trimming took off 8 bases at V and 1 base at J, with 8 bases between the two ends. In DNA, the CDR3 is TGTGCCAGCTCTTGGCGGAACACTGAAGCTTTCTTT. Its translation: CASSWRNTEAFF.

The J gene is TRBJ1-2, the V gene TRBV5-4; 8 nucleotides agree with TRBD1. Germline values: CDR1 SGHNT, CDR2 YYREEE (reference sequence). V shed 4 bases and J 3 bases; nucleotides not matched to a gene: 8. The CDR3 extends over 15 amino acids. Written as DNA, the CDR3 is TGTGCCAGCAGCACTGGACAGGGAGACGACTATGGCTACACCTTC. Translating gives CASSTGQGDDYGYTF. Drawing the rest from reference TRBV5-4 and TRBJ1-2, the complete variable domain is ETGVTQSPTHLIKTRGQQVTLRCSSQSGHNTVSWYQQALGQGPQFIFQYYREEENGRGNFPPRFSGLQFPNYSSELNVNALELDDSALYLCASSTGQGDDYGYTFGSGTRLTVV.

For the CDR3, the DNA is TGTGCCAGCAGCCGGGAGGGAGATCCTAGCACAGATACGCAGTATTTT. The encoded protein is CASSREGDPSTDTQYF. The V gene is TRBV7-3, the J gene TRBJ2-3, with 8 bases lining up with TRBD2. Germline values: CDR1 SGHTA, CDR2 FQGTGA. V shed 5 bases and J 0 bases; nucleotides not matched to a gene: 7. The CDR3 totals 16 residues.

The chain has TRBV7-9 and TRBJ2-5, with TRBD1 matching 7 bases. The ends lost 4 bases at V and 5 bases at J; junction bases unmatched: 7. The germline V gene has CDR1 SEHNR and CDR2 FQNEAQ (reference sequence). The CDR3 consists of 14 residues. The CDR3 region has the DNA TGTGCCAGCAGCTCCTCGACAGGGATGGAGACCCAGTACTTC. Protein: CASSSSTGMETQYF. Looking up the rest from reference TRBV7-9 and TRBJ2-5 gives the full variable domain: DTGVSQNPRHKITKRGQNVTFRCDPISEHNRLYWYRQTLGQGPEFLTYFQNEAQLEKSRLLSDRFSAERPKGSFSTLEIQRTEQGDSAMYLCASSSSTGMETQYFGPGTRLLVL.